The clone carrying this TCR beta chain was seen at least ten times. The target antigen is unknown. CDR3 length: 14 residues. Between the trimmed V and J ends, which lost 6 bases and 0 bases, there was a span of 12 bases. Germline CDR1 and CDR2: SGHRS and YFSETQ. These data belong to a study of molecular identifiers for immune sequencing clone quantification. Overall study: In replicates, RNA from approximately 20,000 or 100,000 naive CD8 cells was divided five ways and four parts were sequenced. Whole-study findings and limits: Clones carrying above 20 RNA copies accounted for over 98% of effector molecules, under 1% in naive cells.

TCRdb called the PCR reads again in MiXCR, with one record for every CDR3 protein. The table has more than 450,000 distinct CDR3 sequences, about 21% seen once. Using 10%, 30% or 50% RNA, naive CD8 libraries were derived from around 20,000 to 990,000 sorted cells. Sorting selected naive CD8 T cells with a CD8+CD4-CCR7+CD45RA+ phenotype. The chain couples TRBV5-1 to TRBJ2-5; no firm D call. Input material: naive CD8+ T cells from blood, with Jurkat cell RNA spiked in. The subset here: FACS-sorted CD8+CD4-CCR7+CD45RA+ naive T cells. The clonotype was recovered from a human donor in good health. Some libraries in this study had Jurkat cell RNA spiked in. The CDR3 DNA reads TGCGCCAGCAAGCCAGACGCAGACCAAGAGACCCAGTACTTC. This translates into CASKPDADQETQYF.